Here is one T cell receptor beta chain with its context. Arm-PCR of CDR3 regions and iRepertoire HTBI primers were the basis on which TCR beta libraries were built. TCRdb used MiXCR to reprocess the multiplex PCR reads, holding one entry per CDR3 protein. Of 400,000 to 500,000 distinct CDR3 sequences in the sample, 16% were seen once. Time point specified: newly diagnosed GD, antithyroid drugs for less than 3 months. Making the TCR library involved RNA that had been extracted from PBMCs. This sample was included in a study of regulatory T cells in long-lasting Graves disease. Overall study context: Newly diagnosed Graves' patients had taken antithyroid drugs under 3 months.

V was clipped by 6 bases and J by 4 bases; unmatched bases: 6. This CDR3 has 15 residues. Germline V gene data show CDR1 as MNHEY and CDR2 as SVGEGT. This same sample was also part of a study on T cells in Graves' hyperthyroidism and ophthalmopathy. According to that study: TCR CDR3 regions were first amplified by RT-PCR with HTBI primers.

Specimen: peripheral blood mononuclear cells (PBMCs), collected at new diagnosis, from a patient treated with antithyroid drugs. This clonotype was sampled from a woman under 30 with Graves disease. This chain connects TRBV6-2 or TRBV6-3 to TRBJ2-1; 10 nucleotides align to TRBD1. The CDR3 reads CASSGGQGQYNEQFF. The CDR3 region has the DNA TGTGCCAGCAGCGGGGGACAGGGGCAGTACAATGAGCAGTTCTTC.